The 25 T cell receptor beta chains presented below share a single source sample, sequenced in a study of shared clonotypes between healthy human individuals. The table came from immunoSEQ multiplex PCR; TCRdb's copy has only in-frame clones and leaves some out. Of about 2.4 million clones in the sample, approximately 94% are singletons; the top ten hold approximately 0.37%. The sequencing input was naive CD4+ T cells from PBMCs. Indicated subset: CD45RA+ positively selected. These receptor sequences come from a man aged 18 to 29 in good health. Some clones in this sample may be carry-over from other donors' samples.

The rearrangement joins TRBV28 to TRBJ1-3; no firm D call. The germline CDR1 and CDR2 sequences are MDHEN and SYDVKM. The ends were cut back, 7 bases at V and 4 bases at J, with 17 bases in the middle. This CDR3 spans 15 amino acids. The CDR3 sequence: CASIYYGKGGNTIYF. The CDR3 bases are TGTGCCAGCATTTACTACGGGAAAGGGGGAAACACCATATATTTT.

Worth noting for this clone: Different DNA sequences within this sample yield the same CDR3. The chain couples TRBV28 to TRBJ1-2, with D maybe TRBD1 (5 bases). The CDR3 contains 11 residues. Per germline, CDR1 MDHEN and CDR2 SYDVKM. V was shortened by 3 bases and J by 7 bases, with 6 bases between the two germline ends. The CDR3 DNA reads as TGTGCCAGCAGTTTGAGGGGTGGCTACACCTTC. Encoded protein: CASSLRGGYTF.

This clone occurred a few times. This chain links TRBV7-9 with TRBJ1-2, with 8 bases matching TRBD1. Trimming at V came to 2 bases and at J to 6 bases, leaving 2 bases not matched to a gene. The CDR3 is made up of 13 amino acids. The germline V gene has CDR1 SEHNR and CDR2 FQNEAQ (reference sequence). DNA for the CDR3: TGTGCCAGCAGCTTATCGACAGGGGATGGCTACACCTTC. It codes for CASSLSTGDGYTF.

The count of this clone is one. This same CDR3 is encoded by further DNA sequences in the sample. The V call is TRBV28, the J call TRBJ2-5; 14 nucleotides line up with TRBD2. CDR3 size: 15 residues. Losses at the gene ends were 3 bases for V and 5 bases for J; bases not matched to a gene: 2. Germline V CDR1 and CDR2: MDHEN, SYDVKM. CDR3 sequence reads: CASSLGLAGVETQYF. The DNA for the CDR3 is TGTGCCAGCAGTTTGGGACTAGCGGGAGTGGAGACCCAGTACTTC.

CDR3 residues: CASLRFGVTSGRTDTQYF. CDR3 bases: TGTGCCAGCCTCCGTTTTGGGGTCACTAGCGGGAGAACAGATACGCAGTATTTT. The J gene is TRBJ2-3, the V gene TRBV27; 11 bases map to TRBD2. After removal of 8 bases from V and 3 bases from J, the junction contained 16 bases not matched to a gene. The CDR3 is 18 amino acids. Germline CDR1 and CDR2: MNHEY and SMNVEV (reference sequence).

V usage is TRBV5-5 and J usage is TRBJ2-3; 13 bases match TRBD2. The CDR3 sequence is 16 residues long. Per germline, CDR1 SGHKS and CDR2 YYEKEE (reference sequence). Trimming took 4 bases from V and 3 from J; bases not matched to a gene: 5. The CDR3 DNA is TGTGCCAGCAGCCCGGGGGGACTAGCGGGAACAGATACGCAGTATTTT. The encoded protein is CASSPGGLAGTDTQYF.

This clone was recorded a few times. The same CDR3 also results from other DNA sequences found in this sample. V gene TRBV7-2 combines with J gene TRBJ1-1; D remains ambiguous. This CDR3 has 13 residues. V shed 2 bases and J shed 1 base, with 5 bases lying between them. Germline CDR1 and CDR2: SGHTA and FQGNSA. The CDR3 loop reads CASSLTRNTEAFF. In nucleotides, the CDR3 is TGTGCCAGCAGCTTAACCAGGAACACTGAAGCTTTCTTT.

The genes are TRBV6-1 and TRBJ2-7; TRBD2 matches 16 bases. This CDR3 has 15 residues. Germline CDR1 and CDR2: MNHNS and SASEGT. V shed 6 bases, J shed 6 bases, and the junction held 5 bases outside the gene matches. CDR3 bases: TGTGCCAGCAGCAGGGGGACTAGCGGGAGGGGCGAGCAGTACTTC. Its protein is CASSRGTSGRGEQYF.

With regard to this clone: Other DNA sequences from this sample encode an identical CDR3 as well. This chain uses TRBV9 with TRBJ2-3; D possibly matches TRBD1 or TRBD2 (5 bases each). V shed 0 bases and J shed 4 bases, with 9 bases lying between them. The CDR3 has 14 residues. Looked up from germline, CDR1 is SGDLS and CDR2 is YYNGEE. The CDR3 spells CASSVGGIPDTQYF. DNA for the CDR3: TGTGCCAGCAGCGTAGGGGGGATCCCAGATACGCAGTATTTT. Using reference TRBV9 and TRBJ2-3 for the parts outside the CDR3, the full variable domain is DSGVTQTPKHLITATGQRVTLRCSPRSGDLSVYWYQQSLDQGLQFLIQYYNGEERAKGNILERFSAQQFPDLHSELNLSSLELGDSALYFCASSVGGIPDTQYFGPGTRLTVL.

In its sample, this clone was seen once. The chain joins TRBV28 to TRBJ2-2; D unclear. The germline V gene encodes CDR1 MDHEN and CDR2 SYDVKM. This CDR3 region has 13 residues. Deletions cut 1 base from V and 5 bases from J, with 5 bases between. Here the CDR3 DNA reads TGTGCCAGCAGTTTATTTGGTACCGGGGAGCTGTTTTTT. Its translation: CASSLFGTGELFF.

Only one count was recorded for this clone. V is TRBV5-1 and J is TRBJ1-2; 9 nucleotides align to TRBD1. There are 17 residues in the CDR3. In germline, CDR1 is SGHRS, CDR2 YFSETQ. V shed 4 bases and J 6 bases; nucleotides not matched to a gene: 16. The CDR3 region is CASSLQGASGGMNGYTF. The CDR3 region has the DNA TGCGCCAGCAGCCTACAGGGGGCGTCGGGTGGTATGAATGGCTACACCTTC.

The CDR3 loop reads CAWAQGVGTRTNEKLFF. The CDR3 DNA reads as TGTGCCTGGGCCCAGGGGGTGGGCACTAGAACTAATGAAAAACTGTTTTTT. The rearrangement links TRBV30 to TRBJ1-4; TRBD1 aligns across 7 bases. CDR3 length: 17 residues. V trimming: 5 bases; J trimming: 1 base; junction bases outside the gene matches: 13. Germline V gives CDR1 GTSNPN, CDR2 SVGIG (reference sequence).

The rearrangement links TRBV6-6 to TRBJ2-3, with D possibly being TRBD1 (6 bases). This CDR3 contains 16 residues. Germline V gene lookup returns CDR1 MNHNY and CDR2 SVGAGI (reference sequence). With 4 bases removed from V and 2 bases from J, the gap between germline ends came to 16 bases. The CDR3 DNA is TGTGCCAGCAGTTCGACAGGACTTATCAACACAGATACGCAGTATTTT. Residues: CASSSTGLINTDTQYF.

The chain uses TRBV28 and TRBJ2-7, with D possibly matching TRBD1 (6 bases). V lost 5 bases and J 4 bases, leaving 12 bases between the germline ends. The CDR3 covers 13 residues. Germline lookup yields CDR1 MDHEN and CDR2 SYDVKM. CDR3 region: CASSPGTSYEQYF. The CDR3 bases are TGTGCCAGCAGTCCCGGGACATCATACGAGCAGTACTTC. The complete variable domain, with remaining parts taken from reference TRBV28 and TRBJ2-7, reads DVKVTQSSRYLVKRTGEKVFLECVQDMDHENMFWYRQDPGLGLRLIYFSYDVKMKEKGDIPEGYSVSREKKERFSLILESASTNQTSMYLCASSPGTSYEQYFGPGTRLTVT.

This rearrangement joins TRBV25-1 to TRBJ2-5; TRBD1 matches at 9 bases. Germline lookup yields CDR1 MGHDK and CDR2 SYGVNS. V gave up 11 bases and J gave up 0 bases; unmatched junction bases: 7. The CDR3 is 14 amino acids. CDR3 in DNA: TGTGCCCTCGGGGGGACAGGGTACCAAGAGACCCAGTACTTC. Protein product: CALGGTGYQETQYF.

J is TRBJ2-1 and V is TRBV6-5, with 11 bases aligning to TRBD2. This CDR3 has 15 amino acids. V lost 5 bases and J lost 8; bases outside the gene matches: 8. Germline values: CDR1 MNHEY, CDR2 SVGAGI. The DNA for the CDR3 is TGTGCCAGCAGTGGCTCTAGCGGGAGGAGGTATGAGCAGTTCTTC. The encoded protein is CASSGSSGRRYEQFF.

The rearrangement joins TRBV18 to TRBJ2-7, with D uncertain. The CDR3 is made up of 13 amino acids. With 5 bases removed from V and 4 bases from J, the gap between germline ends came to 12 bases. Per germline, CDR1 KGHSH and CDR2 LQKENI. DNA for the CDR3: TGTGCCAGCTCATCCTCCGTCAGTTACGAGCAGTACTTC. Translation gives CASSSSVSYEQYF.

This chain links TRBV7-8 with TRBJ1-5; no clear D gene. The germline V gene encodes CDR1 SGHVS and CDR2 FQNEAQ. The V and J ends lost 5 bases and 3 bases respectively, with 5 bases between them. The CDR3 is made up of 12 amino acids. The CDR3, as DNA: TGTGCCAGCAGCCGGCACAATCAGCCCCAGCATTTT. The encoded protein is CASSRHNQPQHF.

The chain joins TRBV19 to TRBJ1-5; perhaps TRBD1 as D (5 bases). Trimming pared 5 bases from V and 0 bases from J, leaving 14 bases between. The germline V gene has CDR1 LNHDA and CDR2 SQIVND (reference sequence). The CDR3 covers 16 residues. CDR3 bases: TGTGCCAGTAGTGCCCGGGACGGCCCTAGCAATCAGCCCCAGCATTTT. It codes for CASSARDGPSNQPQHF. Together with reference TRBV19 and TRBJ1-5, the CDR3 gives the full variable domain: DGGITQSPKYLFRKEGQNVTLSCEQNLNHDAMYWYRQDPGQGLRLIYYSQIVNDFQKGDIAEGYSVSREKKESFPLTVTSAQKNPTAFYLCASSARDGPSNQPQHFGDGTRLSIL.

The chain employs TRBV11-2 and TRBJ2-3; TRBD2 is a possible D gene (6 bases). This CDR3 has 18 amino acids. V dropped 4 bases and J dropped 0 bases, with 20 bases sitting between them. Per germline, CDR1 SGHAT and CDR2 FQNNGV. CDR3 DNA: TGTGCCAGCAGCTACGGGACTGGGAAGACGCGTAGCACAGATACGCAGTATTTT. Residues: CASSYGTGKTRSTDTQYF. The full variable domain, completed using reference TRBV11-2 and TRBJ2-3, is EAGVAQSPRYKIIEKRQSVAFWCNPISGHATLYWYQQILGQGPKLLIQFQNNGVVDDSQLPKDRFSAERLKGVDSTLKIQPAKLEDSAVYLCASSYGTGKTRSTDTQYFGPGTRLTVL.

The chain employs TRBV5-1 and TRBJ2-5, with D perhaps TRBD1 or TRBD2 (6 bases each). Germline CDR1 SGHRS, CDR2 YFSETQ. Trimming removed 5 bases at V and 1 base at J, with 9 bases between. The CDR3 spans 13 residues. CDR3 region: CASRGGGQETQYF. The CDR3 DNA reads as TGCGCCAGCAGGGGGGGCGGCCAAGAGACCCAGTACTTC. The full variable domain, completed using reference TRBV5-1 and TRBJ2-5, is KAGVTQTPRYLIKTRGQQVTLSCSPISGHRSVSWYQQTPGQGLQFLFEYFSETQRNKGNFPGRFSGRQFSNSRSEMNVSTLELGDSALYLCASRGGGQETQYFGPGTRLLVL.

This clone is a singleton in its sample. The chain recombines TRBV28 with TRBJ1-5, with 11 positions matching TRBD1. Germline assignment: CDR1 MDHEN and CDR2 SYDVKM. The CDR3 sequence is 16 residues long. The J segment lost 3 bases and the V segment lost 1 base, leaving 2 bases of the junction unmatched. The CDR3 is CASSLSDRGLNQPQHF. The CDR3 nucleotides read TGTGCCAGCAGTTTATCGGACAGGGGGCTCAATCAGCCCCAGCATTTT.

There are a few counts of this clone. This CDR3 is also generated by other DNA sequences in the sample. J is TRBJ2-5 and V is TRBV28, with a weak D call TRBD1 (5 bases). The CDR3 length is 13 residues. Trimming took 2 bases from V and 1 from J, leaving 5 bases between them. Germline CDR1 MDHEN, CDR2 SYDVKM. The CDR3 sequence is CASSLGAQETQYF. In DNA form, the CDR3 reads TGTGCCAGCAGTTTAGGGGCCCAAGAGACCCAGTACTTC.

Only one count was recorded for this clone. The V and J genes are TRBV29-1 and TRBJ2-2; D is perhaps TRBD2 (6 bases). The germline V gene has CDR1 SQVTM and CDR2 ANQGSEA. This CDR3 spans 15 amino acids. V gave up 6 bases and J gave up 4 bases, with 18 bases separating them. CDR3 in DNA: TGCAGCGTCGTACCCGGAGGGTTGAGCACCGGGGAGCTGTTTTTT. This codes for CSVVPGGLSTGELFF.

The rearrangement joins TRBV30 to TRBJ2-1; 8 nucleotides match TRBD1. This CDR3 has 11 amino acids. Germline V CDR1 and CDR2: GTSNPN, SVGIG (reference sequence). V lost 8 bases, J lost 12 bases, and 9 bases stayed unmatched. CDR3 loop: CAEEQTGAQFF. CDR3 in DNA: TGTGCCGAGGAACAGACAGGGGCGCAGTTCTTC.